Presented here are 18 T cell receptor beta chains from one specimen sequenced in a study of vaccination effects on CD4 cells after COVID-19. Their cognate antigens are unknown. After expansion with viral peptide pools in the ViraFEST assay, antigen-specific CD4+ T cells were sequenced. Upon completion of around eleven days in culture, CD4+ T cells were isolated. Among the vaccine recipients, none had a prior SARS-CoV-2 infection, and nucleocapsid antibodies were negative. Method: immunoSEQ multiplex PCR; TCRdb's copy keeps in-frame clones and lacks some. The sample shows around 66,000 clones, 60% to 80% of them seen only once. The input for sequencing was CD4+ T cells from PBMCs cultured with HCoV-OC43 spike peptides, taken before COVID-19 vaccination. Stated subset: HCoV-OC43 spike overlapping peptide pool stimulation. These receptors all come from a human donor who received a COVID-19 vaccine.

This clone was counted once. The chain recombines TRBV19 with TRBJ2-4; D remains ambiguous. The germline V gene has CDR1 LNHDA and CDR2 SQIVND (reference sequence). This CDR3 has 15 residues. Trimming took off 5 bases at V and 0 bases at J, with 11 bases between the two ends. CDR3 loop: CASSEGFVAKNIQYF. DNA for the CDR3: TGTGCCAGTAGTGAAGGGTTTGTAGCCAAAAACATTCAGTACTTC.

The rearrangement links TRBV19 to TRBJ2-1; 8 bases map to TRBD2. Germline assignment: CDR1 LNHDA and CDR2 SQIVND (reference sequence). Trimming at V came to 6 bases and at J to 0 bases, leaving 10 bases not matched to a gene. The CDR3 runs to 17 residues. Written as DNA, the CDR3 is TGTGCCAGTAGCCGGAGTAGCGGGGAGAGCTCCTACAATGAGCAGTTCTTC. It codes for CASSRSSGESSYNEQFF.

This chain uses TRBV7-8 with TRBJ1-6; D is possibly TRBD1 (6 bases). Germline V CDR1 and CDR2: SGHVS, FQNEAQ. The CDR3 totals 14 residues. V was cut by 5 bases and J by 10 bases, with 15 bases left in between. The DNA for the CDR3 is TGTGCCAGCAGCGGGGGGCAGGGACCATCACCCCTCCACTTT. This sequence encodes CASSGGQGPSPLHF.

This clone was counted between two and nine times. The chain joins TRBV7-8 to TRBJ1-3, with D tentatively TRBD1 (6 bases). The germline V gene has CDR1 SGHVS and CDR2 FQNEAQ. Trimming took off 4 bases at V and 0 bases at J, with 10 bases between the two ends. CDR3 length equals 15 residues. DNA of the CDR3: TGTGCCAGCAGCTACACAGGGAGCTCTGGAAACACCATATATTTT. Residues: CASSYTGSSGNTIYF.

This clone came up a few times. V gene TRBV21-1 combines with J gene TRBJ2-7. TRBV21-1 is reported as a pseudogene. There are 14 residues in the CDR3. In DNA form, the CDR3 reads TGTGCCAGCAGCAAACAGGAGCGCCGATACGAGCAGTACGTC. Amino acid sequence: CASSKQERRYEQYV.

The rearrangement uses TRBV6-5 and TRBJ2-3; TRBD2 might be the D (5 bases). Trimming shortened V by 6 bases and J by 3 bases, and 13 bases separated the two germline ends. CDR1 is MNHEY and CDR2 is SVGAGI in the germline V gene. The CDR3 loop spans 14 amino acids. CDR3 sequence reads: CASSGGPGTDTQYF. In DNA, the CDR3 is TGTGCCAGCAGCGGAGGTCCGGGGACAGATACGCAGTATTTT.

The chain couples TRBV6-5 to TRBJ2-7, with 7 nucleotides matching TRBD2. After removal of 7 bases from V and 1 base from J, the junction contained 7 bases not matched to a gene. Germline assignment: CDR1 MNHEY and CDR2 SVGAGI. The length of the CDR3 is 14 residues. CDR3 coding DNA: TGTGCCAGCAACCTCAACGGGGGGTCCTACGAGCAGTACGTC. This gives the protein CASNLNGGSYEQYV.

The rearrangement links TRBV19 to TRBJ2-5; 11 bases fit TRBD1. V dropped 4 bases and J dropped 3; count of bases not matched to a gene: 10. Germline V gene sequence: CDR1 LNHDA, CDR2 SQIVND (reference sequence). This CDR3 has 17 amino acids. This CDR3 is CASSTTRDRGFKETQYF. The CDR3 coding sequence is TGTGCCAGTAGTACGACCCGGGACAGGGGGTTCAAAGAGACCCAGTACTTC.

V usage is TRBV2 and J usage is TRBJ1-5; unclear D gene. V lost 4 bases and J 0 bases, leaving 10 bases between the germline ends. Germline assignment: CDR1 SNHLY and CDR2 FYNNEI. The CDR3 covers 15 residues. The CDR3 DNA is TGTGCCAGCAGTGGGACCGGGAATAGCAATCAGCCCCAGCATTTT. Amino acids: CASSGTGNSNQPQHF.

This chain uses TRBV2 with TRBJ2-7, with a weak D call TRBD1 (6 bases). The length of the CDR3 is 9 residues. Looked up from germline, CDR1 is SNHLY and CDR2 is FYNNEI. As DNA, the CDR3 is TGTGCCAGCACTATGGACAGCAGCGTC. Residues: CASTMDSSV.

This chain connects TRBV24-1 to TRBJ2-3; TRBD2 agrees at 15 bases. With V trimmed by 4 bases and J by 6 bases, 13 bases remained unmatched. CDR1 and CDR2 (germline): KGHDR, SFDVKD. The CDR3 length is 19 residues. This CDR3 reads CATSDGLAGGPLSTDTQYF. The CDR3 bases are TGTGCCACCAGTGACGGACTAGCGGGGGGGCCTTTGTCCACCGATACGCAGTATTTT.

The chain couples TRBV18 to TRBJ2-5; either TRBD1 or TRBD2 may supply D (5 bases each). Per germline, CDR1 KGHSH and CDR2 LQKENI. The CDR3 extends over 14 amino acids. The germline V and J ends were trimmed by 6 bases and 4 bases, with 15 bases remaining between them. The CDR3 region has the DNA TGTGCCAGCTCCCCCGTGGGGGTCCGAGAGACCCAGTACTTC. Residues: CASSPVGVRETQYF.

The V call is TRBV7-9, the J call TRBJ2-1; the match to TRBD1 covers 8 bases. Losses at the gene ends were 5 bases for V and 7 bases for J; bases not matched to a gene: 7. Germline V CDR1 and CDR2: SEHNR, FQNEAQ (reference sequence). The CDR3 contains 14 residues. The chain's CDR3 is CASSAWTGKNEQFF. CDR3 sequence (DNA): TGTGCCAGCAGCGCTTGGACAGGGAAAAATGAGCAGTTCTTC.

V gene TRBV6-5 combines with J gene TRBJ1-1; the D gene is possibly TRBD1 (5 bases). Germline V gives CDR1 MNHEY, CDR2 SVGAGI. V was shortened by 2 bases and J by 5 bases, with 15 bases between the two germline ends. CDR3 length: 15 residues. CDR3 amino acids: CASSYGPRRGTEAFF. The CDR3 DNA reads TGTGCCAGCAGTTACGGCCCCCGCCGGGGGACTGAAGCTTTCTTT.

In this sample, this clone turned up once. The genes are TRBV5-1 and TRBJ2-3; 12 positions match TRBD2. This CDR3 region has 18 residues. V shed 0 bases and J 3 bases; nucleotides not matched to a gene: 8. Germline CDR1 and CDR2: SGHRS and YFSETQ. CDR3 sequence reads: CASSLVATSGGQTDTQYF. CDR3 sequence (DNA): TGCGCCAGCAGCTTGGTAGCGACTAGCGGGGGCCAAACAGATACGCAGTATTTT.

This clone was picked up one time. The V gene is TRBV6-6, the J gene TRBJ1-6; D is ambiguous. The CDR3 contains 13 residues. Per germline, CDR1 MNHNY and CDR2 SVGAGI (reference sequence). With 2 bases removed from V and 6 bases from J, the gap between germline ends came to 5 bases. CDR3 DNA: TGTGCCAGCAGTTACGATTTTAATTCACCCCTCCACTTT. This sequence encodes CASSYDFNSPLHF.

This clone was observed a few times. The V call is TRBV2, the J call TRBJ1-2, with unresolved D. Germline V CDR1 and CDR2: SNHLY, FYNNEI. V lost 7 bases to trimming and J lost 8 bases, with 20 bases between them. There are 14 residues in the CDR3. The CDR3 coding sequence is TGTGCCAGCAAAGTCCCGGAAGAATCTAGAGGCTACACCTTC. Translation: CASKVPEESRGYTF.

This sequence joins TRBV5-4 and TRBJ2-4; 8 bases match TRBD1. Trimming at V came to 4 bases and at J to 2 bases, leaving 5 bases not matched to a gene. Germline CDR1 and CDR2: SGHNT and YYREEE (reference sequence). The CDR3 is made up of 15 amino acids. CDR3 sequence reads: CASSPGQGPKNIQYF. CDR3 DNA: TGTGCCAGCAGCCCAGGACAGGGACCCAAAAACATTCAGTACTTC. The variable domain in full, with the rest retrieved from reference TRBV5-4 and TRBJ2-4, is ETGVTQSPTHLIKTRGQQVTLRCSSQSGHNTVSWYQQALGQGPQFIFQYYREEENGRGNFPPRFSGLQFPNYSSELNVNALELDDSALYLCASSPGQGPKNIQYFGAGTRLSVL.